The 9 T cell receptor beta chains presented below share a single source sample, sequenced in a study of blood T cell repertoires in COVID-19. Repertoires were generated with immunoSEQ multiplex PCR, while TCRdb's copy carries only in-frame clones and drops some. The sample records approximately 360,000 clones, 83% being singletons. Sequencing was carried out using PBMCs or T cells enriched from blood (not recorded which). Receptors were obtained from a woman in her forties or fifties who had recovered from COVID-19.

This clone was counted once. The chain has TRBV5-1 and TRBJ1-6; TRBD1 agrees at 7 bases. The length of the CDR3 is 16 residues. V dropped 0 bases and J dropped 4; count of bases not matched to a gene: 4. CDR1 is SGHRS and CDR2 is YFSETQ in the germline V gene. CDR3 in DNA: TGCGCCAGCAGCTTGGCAGGGGGTGGATATAATTCACCCCTCCACTTT. Its protein product is CASSLAGGGYNSPLHF.

V and J are TRBV6-5 and TRBJ2-2; D possibly corresponds to TRBD1 (5 bases). This CDR3 is 15 amino acids long. Per the germline V gene, CDR1 is MNHEY and CDR2 is SVGAGI. V shed 8 bases and J shed 4 bases, with 17 bases lying between them. The CDR3 DNA sequence: TGTGCCAGCCGTCCTAGGGGAAGGGGCACCGGGGAGCTGTTTTTT. It specifies CASRPRGRGTGELFF.

The chain is built from TRBV10-3 and TRBJ1-3; weak D call: TRBD1 (6 bases). The germline V gene encodes CDR1 ENHRY and CDR2 SYGVKD. The ends were cut back, 7 bases at V and 4 bases at J, with 14 bases in the middle. The CDR3 has 14 residues. The CDR3 loop is CAIKVDRLGNTIYF. The CDR3 DNA reads TGTGCCATCAAGGTGGACAGATTGGGAAACACCATATATTTT.

This sequence joins TRBV6-5 and TRBJ1-1; weak D call: TRBD1 (5 bases). This CDR3 spans 15 amino acids. CDR1 is MNHEY and CDR2 is SVGAGI in the germline V gene. With 7 bases removed from V and 8 bases from J, the gap between germline ends came to 23 bases. CDR3 nucleotides: TGTGCCAGCACTCGCGCCGGAGGGGAACAGGAAGAAGCTTTCTTT. It yields the protein CASTRAGGEQEEAFF.

The V call is TRBV30, the J call TRBJ2-3, with 10 bases lining up with TRBD2. CDR1 and CDR2 from the germline V gene are GTSNPN and SVGIG (reference sequence). J was trimmed by 4 bases and V by 0 bases; bases with no gene match: 4. This CDR3 region has 15 residues. CDR3 loop: CAWSVAGGPPDTQYF. DNA of the CDR3: TGTGCCTGGAGTGTAGCGGGGGGGCCGCCAGATACGCAGTATTTT.

This clone was counted only a few times. The chain recombines TRBV7-9 with TRBJ2-1; 15 bases fit TRBD2. The CDR3 has 18 amino acids. Per germline, CDR1 SEHNR and CDR2 FQNEAQ (reference sequence). With 6 bases clipped from V and 4 bases from J, the junction kept 10 bases outside the gene matches. This CDR3 is CASRRTRTSGGAYNEQFF. The CDR3 DNA sequence: TGTGCCAGCAGAAGGACCCGGACTAGCGGGGGGGCATACAATGAGCAGTTCTTC.

This chain links TRBV6-5 with TRBJ2-2; 7 positions match TRBD1. J was trimmed by 4 bases and V by 2 bases; bases with no gene match: 4. Germline V lookup: CDR1 MNHEY, CDR2 SVGAGI. The CDR3 contains 15 residues. CDR3 sequence reads: CASSYPTGITGELFF. In DNA form, the CDR3 reads TGTGCCAGCAGTTACCCGACAGGGATCACCGGGGAGCTGTTTTTT.

The chain couples TRBV2 to TRBJ2-3, with 12 bases lining up with TRBD1. The trim removed 5 bases at V and 5 bases at J, leaving 5 bases unmatched. There are 15 residues in the CDR3. The germline gives CDR1 SNHLY, CDR2 FYNNEI. CDR3 in amino acids: CASSKGTGGVDTQYF. Written as DNA, the CDR3 is TGTGCCAGCAGTAAAGGGACAGGGGGCGTAGATACGCAGTATTTT. The variable domain in full, completed from reference TRBV2 and TRBJ2-3, reads EPEVTQTPSHQVTQMGQEVILRCVPISNHLYFYWYRQILGQKVEFLVSFYNNEISEKSEIFDDQFSVERPDGSNFTLKIRSTKLEDSAMYFCASSKGTGGVDTQYFGPGTRLTVL.

The chain links TRBV11-2 to TRBJ2-1, with 7 nucleotides matching TRBD1. Germline V gene data show CDR1 as SGHAT and CDR2 as FQNNGV. CDR3 length equals 11 residues. V shed 7 bases, J shed 10 bases, and the junction held 4 bases outside the gene matches. The CDR3 sequence: CASTPGQEQFF. CDR3 nucleotides: TGTGCCAGCACCCCGGGACAGGAGCAGTTCTTC.